This TCR beta chain was sequenced in a study of blood T cell repertoires in COVID-19. Only in-frame clones appear in the TCRdb table, and some are missing; sequencing was by immunoSEQ multiplex PCR. The table records fewer than 500,000 clones, roughly 86% of them present only once. V lost 6 bases to trimming and J lost 3 bases; unmatched junction nucleotides: 5. There are 14 residues in the CDR3. Germline V gene sequence: CDR1 MNHEY, CDR2 SVGAGI. The TCR was taken from a human donor with acute or convalescent COVID-19. The donor label of this sample is uncertain. The sequencing sample was made of peripheral blood. The chain has TRBV6-5 and TRBJ2-7; 10 positions match TRBD2. This chain's CDR3 is CASRISGRNYEQYF. The CDR3 DNA sequence: TGTGCCAGCAGGATTAGCGGGAGGAACTACGAGCAGTACTTC.